The 6 T cell receptor beta chains listed next were all sequenced from one sample in a study of T cell responses to AZD1222 COVID-19 vaccine. The assay was immunoSEQ multiplex PCR, and TCRdb's table has in-frame clones only and misses some. The profile shows 180,000 or so clones, 90% to 95% of them singletons. Source: peripheral blood, taken on day 0 of AZD1222 vaccination. The receptors were sampled from an adult in good health.

The V gene is TRBV19, the J gene TRBJ1-5, with TRBD1 matching over 7 bases. CDR3 length: 15 amino acids. CDR1 is LNHDA, CDR2 SQIVND, per germline (reference sequence). J was trimmed by 0 bases and V by 3 bases; bases with no gene match: 2. The CDR3 region is CASSIGTVSNQPQHF. The CDR3, as DNA: TGTGCCAGTAGTATCGGGACAGTTAGCAATCAGCCCCAGCATTTT.

This chain uses TRBV19 with TRBJ2-1, with 10 nucleotides matching TRBD2. Germline V gives CDR1 LNHDA, CDR2 SQIVND (reference sequence). This CDR3 has 19 residues. J was trimmed by 3 bases and V by 3 bases; bases with no gene match: 14. CDR3 DNA sequence: TGTGCCAGTAGTATTCTAGCGGGAGTCTCTAGGTCTCACTACAATGAGCAGTTCTTC. As protein: CASSILAGVSRSHYNEQFF.

This rearrangement joins TRBV5-8 to TRBJ2-4; the match to TRBD2 covers 8 bases. The CDR3 totals 17 residues. With V trimmed by 0 bases and J by 8 bases, 13 bases remained unmatched. CDR1 and CDR2 (germline): SGHTS, YDEGEE. The CDR3 protein is CASSLEGGRSPPHIQYF. In DNA, the CDR3 is TGTGCCAGCAGCTTGGAGGGCGGGAGGAGTCCCCCTCACATTCAGTACTTC.

V usage is TRBV6-5 and J usage is TRBJ1-5; TRBD1 matches 9 bases. Germline values: CDR1 MNHEY, CDR2 SVGAGI. V lost 6 bases and J lost 5; bases outside the gene matches: 8. The CDR3 sequence is 15 residues long. For the CDR3, the DNA is TGTGCCAGCAGCCGACAGGGGGTCATTTATCAGCCCCAGCATTTT. The encoded protein is CASSRQGVIYQPQHF.

This clone appeared a single time. The V gene is TRBV6-5, the J gene TRBJ1-6; D is unresolved. Between the trimmed V and J ends, which lost 7 bases and 7 bases, there was a span of 11 bases. CDR1 and CDR2 (germline): MNHEY, SVGAGI. The CDR3 runs to 13 residues. The CDR3 DNA sequence: TGTGCCAGCACCCCTCAAGCCAATTCACCCCTCCACTTT. Translating it yields CASTPQANSPLHF.

The J gene is TRBJ1-4, the V gene TRBV6-5, with 8 bases aligning to TRBD1. This CDR3 has 14 residues. V trimming: 6 bases; J trimming: 6 bases; junction bases outside the gene matches: 6. Germline loops: CDR1 MNHEY, CDR2 SVGAGI. The CDR3 loop reads CASSRTGRDEKLFF. The DNA for the CDR3 is TGTGCCAGCAGCCGGACAGGGAGGGATGAAAAACTGTTTTTT.